This TCR beta chain came from a study of blood T cells in healthy people across ages. This clonotype was found a few times. A sample-barcoded 5' primer and a J-beta primer mix were used in a second PCR of about 7 to 11 cycles. TCRdb independently ran MiXCR on the 5' RACE reads; one entry per CDR3 protein. This table has 710,000 or so distinct CDR3 sequences, around 32% appearing once. The CDR3 is made up of 15 amino acids. Losses at the gene ends were 6 bases for V and 4 bases for J; bases not matched to a gene: 9. Germline CDR1 KGHSH, CDR2 LQKENI. The receptor comes from a woman aged 80 or over in good health. The sequenced sample consisted of blood. The rearrangement joins TRBV18 to TRBJ2-1; 7 bases align to TRBD1. The CDR3 DNA follows: TGTGCCAGCTCCGCAGGGGGAACGTCTTACAATGAGCAGTTCTTC. Its translation: CASSAGGTSYNEQFF.